One sample yielded the 14 T cell receptor beta chains listed below, sequenced in a study of blood T cell repertoires in COVID-19. Sequencing used immunoSEQ multiplex PCR; TCRdb keeps in-frame clones, though not all of them. The sample records about 430,000 clones, 75% to 90% being singletons. The sequenced sample was PBMCs or T cells enriched from blood (not recorded which). Source of these receptors: a man younger than 45 who had recovered from COVID-19.

V gene TRBV27 combines with J gene TRBJ1-5, with D possibly matching TRBD1 (6 bases). The CDR3 is 13 amino acids. V was trimmed by 7 bases and J by 4 bases, leaving 11 bases between them. The germline V gene encodes CDR1 MNHEY and CDR2 SMNVEV (reference sequence). This CDR3 is CASTGDPNQPQHF. CDR3 sequence (DNA): TGTGCCAGCACAGGGGACCCTAATCAGCCCCAGCATTTT.

This sequence joins TRBV12-5 and TRBJ1-5; the match to TRBD1 covers 9 bases. The CDR3 totals 17 residues. The trim removed 1 base at V and 5 bases at J, leaving 9 bases unmatched. Germline loops: CDR1 LGHNT, CDR2 FRNRAP. Here the CDR3 DNA reads TGTGCTAGTGGTTTGGGCCATGGACAGGGGATTCATCAGCCCCAGCATTTT. As protein: CASGLGHGQGIHQPQHF.

This chain links TRBV12-3 or TRBV12-4 with TRBJ1-5; the D is unclear. Trimming took off 7 bases at V and 5 bases at J, with 12 bases between the two ends. CDR3 size: 13 residues. CDR3 DNA: TGTGCCAGCACCATACAGCCTGATCAGCCCCAGCATTTT. Residues: CASTIQPDQPQHF.

This chain uses TRBV4-1 with TRBJ1-6; 7 positions agree with TRBD1. The V gene end was trimmed by 1 base and the J gene end by 5 bases; junction bases not matched to a gene: 11. CDR3 size: 18 residues. Germline lookup yields CDR1 MGHRA and CDR2 YSYEKL. For the CDR3, the DNA is TGCGCCAGCAGCCAAGGCAGCCTTCGAGGGGGCAATAATTCACCCCTCCACTTT. The encoded protein is CASSQGSLRGGNNSPLHF.

V and J are TRBV15 and TRBJ1-4; 8 positions match TRBD1. The CDR3 extends over 13 amino acids. J gave up 6 bases and V 3 bases, and 0 bases lay outside the gene matches. Germline lookup yields CDR1 LNHNV and CDR2 YYDKDF (reference sequence). CDR3 sequence (DNA): TGTGCCACCAGCAGGGACAGGGATGAAAAACTGTTTTTT. This gives the protein CATSRDRDEKLFF.

This clone was observed a single time. The junction shows a germline mismatch at one end, possibly a read error. The genes are TRBV5-1 and TRBJ1-4, with a weak D call TRBD1 (6 bases). Germline V gene lookup returns CDR1 SGHRS and CDR2 YFSETQ. This CDR3 comprises 15 residues. The CDR3 DNA reads as TGCGCCAGCAGCTTGGAGGACAGCCCTACCGAAAAGCTGTTTTTT. Its translation: CASSLEDSPTEKLFF.

This rearrangement joins TRBV4-1 to TRBJ2-3, with D unresolved. Germline lookup yields CDR1 MGHRA and CDR2 YSYEKL. Deletions cut 1 base from V and 1 base from J, with 12 bases between. CDR3 size: 16 residues. CDR3 nucleotide sequence: TGCGCCAGCAGCCAAGTTAGAGCCGCTGGCACAGATACGCAGTATTTT. Residues: CASSQVRAAGTDTQYF.

V gene TRBV4-1 combines with J gene TRBJ1-1, with D possibly matching TRBD1 (5 bases). V was shortened by 0 bases and J by 3 bases, with 11 bases between the two germline ends. The CDR3 length is 15 residues. Germline values: CDR1 MGHRA, CDR2 YSYEKL. CDR3 DNA sequence: TGCGCCAGCAGCCAAGAGGGCAGGGAGGACACTGAAGCTTTCTTT. It specifies CASSQEGREDTEAFF.

The V gene is TRBV18, the J gene TRBJ2-3; 7 bases match TRBD1. The CDR3 is 13 amino acids. Germline values: CDR1 KGHSH, CDR2 LQKENI. J gave up 1 base and V 6 bases, and 1 base lay outside the gene matches. The CDR3, as DNA: TGTGCCAGCTCCGGACAGGGCACAGATACGCAGTATTTT. This encodes CASSGQGTDTQYF.

This clone showed up just once. This chain joins TRBV19 and TRBJ2-1; 9 nucleotides align to TRBD2. This CDR3 has 17 amino acids. Germline V gives CDR1 LNHDA, CDR2 SQIVND (reference sequence). Unmatched junction bases numbered 20, after V lost 7 bases and J lost 10 bases. The chain's CDR3 is CASKDPGLAGEEGEQFF. The CDR3 DNA reads TGTGCCAGTAAGGACCCGGGGTTAGCGGGAGAGGAGGGAGAGCAGTTCTTC.

The chain recombines TRBV12-3 or TRBV12-4 with TRBJ2-5; tentative D call: TRBD2 (6 bases). The V end lost 6 bases, the J end lost 4 bases, and 6 bases lay between the germline ends. The CDR3 has 11 amino acids. The CDR3 protein is CASRGGETQYF. The DNA for the CDR3 is TGTGCCAGCAGGGGGGGAGAGACCCAGTACTTC.

This chain joins TRBV19 and TRBJ2-7, with D possibly being TRBD1 (6 bases). Germline V gene lookup returns CDR1 LNHDA and CDR2 SQIVND (reference sequence). The CDR3 runs to 15 residues. V was pared by 3 bases and J by 1 base, with 13 bases between. Here the CDR3 DNA reads TGTGCCAGTAGTATGGGCCAGGACAGATCCTACGAGCAGTACTTC. It translates to CASSMGQDRSYEQYF.

This sequence joins TRBV7-6 and TRBJ2-5; 7 bases align to TRBD1. The CDR3 consists of 15 residues. Germline CDR1 is SGHVS and CDR2 is FNYEAQ. The ends lost 5 bases at V and 5 bases at J; junction bases unmatched: 11. The CDR3 spells CASSQNTGVGETQYF. CDR3 DNA: TGTGCCAGCAGCCAAAACACAGGGGTGGGGGAGACCCAGTACTTC.

V gene TRBV12-5 combines with J gene TRBJ2-2; 9 bases are shared with TRBD1. Trimming at V came to 3 bases and at J to 3 bases, leaving 11 bases not matched to a gene. CDR1 is LGHNT and CDR2 is FRNRAP in the germline V gene. CDR3 length: 18 residues. The CDR3 DNA reads as TGTGCTAGTGGTTTCATGGGTTTGGGACAGGGCGACACCGGGGAGCTGTTTTTT. It translates to CASGFMGLGQGDTGELFF.